The clone carrying this T cell receptor (beta chain) is a singleton in its sample. The sample originates from a study of blood T cell repertoires in COVID-19. Background on the study: COVID-19 samples, acute and convalescent, were from the United States, Italy and Spain. Sources were T cells, B-cell-depleted T cells, or PBMCs; the material itself was cDNA or gDNA.

In the authors' workflow: Researchers report that nucleated cell counts were estimated from reference gene primer amplification. Produced via immunoSEQ multiplex PCR; TCRdb's table is partial and in-frame only. That table supplies the V and J calls and clone size; D and trimming were determined from the DNA. In the table there are 200,000 or so clones, 87% of which are singletons. The CDR3 loop spans 14 amino acids. Trimming left V 6 bases short and J 1 base short, with 12 bases between. Germline V gene sequence: CDR1 LNHNV, CDR2 YYDKDF (reference sequence). Sequencing was done on a sample of peripheral blood. This clonotype originated in a middle-aged man with active or convalescent COVID-19. The chain couples TRBV15 to TRBJ1-2; possible D gene TRBD1, 5 bases. The CDR3 loop is CATRPSGLNYGYTF. Written as DNA, the CDR3 is TGTGCCACCAGACCGTCAGGGCTTAACTATGGCTACACCTTC.